These T cell receptor beta chains were read from a single sample in a study of shared clonotypes between healthy human individuals. Here immunoSEQ multiplex PCR was the method, and the copy in TCRdb shows in-frame clones only, minus some. The table records around 2.5 million clones, over 85% of them present only once. Sequenced sample: naive CD4+ T cells from PBMCs. All receptors derive from a man between 18 and 35 years old in good health. Some clones in this sample may be carry-over from other donors' samples. CDR3s include the opening cysteine and the closing phenylalanine or tryptophan. D genes are given only for firm matches. Clone sizes are given selectively: once, few, many, or a class where the clone is expanded.

V	size	J	D	DNA	CDR3
TRBV18	few	TRBJ1-5	TRBD1	TGTGCCAGCTCCCCGGGACAGACTCCGGGTCCCCAGCATTTT	CASSPGQTPGPQHF
TRBV28	once	TRBJ2-2	TRBD2	TGTGCCAGCAGCCTAGCGGGAGTGGGGGAGCTGTTTTTT	CASSLAGVGELFF
TRBV6-1	-	TRBJ2-3	-	TGTGCCAGCAGTGAAGGTGGAGGGGCAGATACGCAGTATTTT	CASSEGGGADTQYF
TRBV5-4	-	TRBJ2-7	-	TGTGCCAGCAGCCCCAGGACCTCAGGAGGCTACGAGCAGTACTTC	CASSPRTSGGYEQYF
TRBV27	-	TRBJ2-7	TRBD1	TGTGCCAGCACCAAGGGGGACAGGGTCTACGAGCAGTACTTC	CASTKGDRVYEQYF
TRBV7-2	-	TRBJ2-5	TRBD2	TGTGCCAGCAGCTTTCAAACTAGCGGGAGTTTCCTGGAGACCCAGTACTTC	CASSFQTSGSFLETQYF
TRBV7-3	-	TRBJ2-1	TRBD1	TGTGCCAGCAGCTTAATGGGACAGAAATTTCAGTTCTTC	CASSLMGQKFQFF
TRBV4-2	-	TRBJ2-5	TRBD2	TGTGCCAGCAGCCGGGGAGGGACGGGGACGGTGGAGACCCAGTACTTC	CASSRGGTGTVETQYF
TRBV5-4	-	TRBJ2-7	-	TGTGCCAGCAGCTTGGCAGCCCTAAGGCCCCCCTACGAGCAGTACTTC	CASSLAALRPPYEQYF
TRBV19	-	TRBJ1-5	-	TGTGCCAGTAGTATTAAGGGAGGGAATCAGCCCCAGCATTTT	CASSIKGGNQPQHF
TRBV7-9	-	TRBJ1-1	TRBD1	TGTGCCAGCATCCATCGTGGACAGGGTAACACTGAAGCTTTCTTT	CASIHRGQGNTEAFF
TRBV18	-	TRBJ1-2	-	TGTGCCAGCTCACCCTACCTTCAATTAGGCGCCCCCGGGGACTATGGCTACACCTTC	CASSPYLQLGAPGDYGYTF
TRBV9	once	TRBJ2-1	-	TGTGCCAGCAGCCCGCGAGGGGACTCCTACAATGAGCAGTTCTTC	CASSPRGDSYNEQFF
TRBV19	-	TRBJ1-2	-	TGTGCCAGTAGTTCGGACAGCCATTATACTAACTATGGCTACACCTTC	CASSSDSHYTNYGYTF
TRBV6-5	-	TRBJ1-4	TRBD1	TGTGCCAGCATCCTCGGGCAGGGGGGGGAGGGACTGTTTTTT	CASILGQGGEGLFF
TRBV19	-	TRBJ2-2	TRBD2	TGTGCCAGTAGTCTATGGGCGCGGGAGGGGTCCGGGGAGCTGTTTTTT	CASSLWAREGSGELFF
TRBV19	once	TRBJ2-7	TRBD2	TGTGCCAGTAGTCTACTAGCGGGAGGGCCCGACGAGCAGTACTTC	CASSLLAGGPDEQYF
TRBV30	-	TRBJ1-1	-	TGTGCCTGGAGTGTATCCGGGGGAGGAAAAACTGAAGCTTTCTTT	CAWSVSGGGKTEAFF